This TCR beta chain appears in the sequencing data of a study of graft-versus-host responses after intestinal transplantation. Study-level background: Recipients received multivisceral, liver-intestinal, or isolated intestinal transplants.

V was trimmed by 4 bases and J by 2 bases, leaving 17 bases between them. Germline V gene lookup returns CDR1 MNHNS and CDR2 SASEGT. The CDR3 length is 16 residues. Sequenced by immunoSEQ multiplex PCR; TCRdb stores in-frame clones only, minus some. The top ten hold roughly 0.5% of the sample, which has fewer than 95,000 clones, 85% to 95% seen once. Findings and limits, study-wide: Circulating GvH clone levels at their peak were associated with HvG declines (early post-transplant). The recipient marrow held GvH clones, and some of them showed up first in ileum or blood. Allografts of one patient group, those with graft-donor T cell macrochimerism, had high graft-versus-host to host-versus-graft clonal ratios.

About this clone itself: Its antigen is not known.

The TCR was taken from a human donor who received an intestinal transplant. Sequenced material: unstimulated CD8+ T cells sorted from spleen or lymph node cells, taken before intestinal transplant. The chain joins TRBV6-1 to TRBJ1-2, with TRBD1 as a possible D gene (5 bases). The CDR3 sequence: CASSGRQLQSNYGYTF. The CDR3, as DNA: TGTGCCAGCAGTGGGCGACAGCTGCAGTCCAACTATGGCTACACCTTC.